These 24 T cell receptor beta chains were sequenced from one sample in a study of technical replicates of blood from several donors. TCRdb's table, derived via immunoSEQ multiplex PCR, lists solely in-frame clones and lacks some. This table holds 60,000 to 80,000 clones, about 91% found once. The sample taken for sequencing was T cells isolated from PBMCs. The source of these receptors is a human donor in good health.

The chain uses TRBV7-3 and TRBJ1-1; D gene uncertain. V lost 3 bases and J lost 0, with 5 bases in between. The CDR3 runs to 13 residues. CDR1 SGHTA and CDR2 FQGTGA come from the germline V gene. The CDR3 DNA is TGTGCCAGCAGCTTTAACTTGAACACTGAAGCTTTCTTT. Protein product: CASSFNLNTEAFF. Based on the CDR3 plus reference TRBV7-3 and TRBJ1-1, the full variable domain is GAGVSQTPSNKVTEKGKYVELRCDPISGHTALYWYRQSLGQGPEFLIYFQGTGAADDSGLPNDRFFAVRPEGSVSTLKIQRTERGDSAVYLCASSFNLNTEAFFGQGTRLTVV.

V is TRBV9 and J is TRBJ2-2, with D tentatively TRBD2 (5 bases). CDR1 is SGDLS and CDR2 is YYNGEE in the germline V gene. Trimming took 0 bases from V and 1 from J, leaving 7 bases between them. The CDR3 contains 15 residues. The CDR3 DNA reads TGTGCCAGCAGCGTAGACGGGATGAACACCGGGGAGCTGTTTTTT. Translation gives CASSVDGMNTGELFF.

The chain has TRBV9 and TRBJ2-7, with TRBD1 as a possible D gene (6 bases). Trimming cost V 0 bases and J 3 bases, with 10 bases left between them. Germline-derived CDR1 and CDR2 are SGDLS and YYNGEE. This CDR3 region has 14 residues. The CDR3 DNA reads TGTGCCAGCAGCGTAGACAGGGAAGTCTACGAGCAGTACTTC. Amino acid sequence: CASSVDREVYEQYF. Full variable domain (missing parts from reference TRBV9 and TRBJ2-7): DSGVTQTPKHLITATGQRVTLRCSPRSGDLSVYWYQQSLDQGLQFLIQYYNGEERAKGNILERFSAQQFPDLHSELNLSSLELGDSALYFCASSVDREVYEQYFGPGTRLTVT.

The chain recombines TRBV19 with TRBJ2-7; the D gene is possibly TRBD1 (5 bases). The CDR3 is 14 amino acids. CDR1 is LNHDA and CDR2 is SQIVND in the germline V gene (reference sequence). V lost 2 bases and J lost 2, with 10 bases in between. CDR3 sequence: CASSINTGPYEQYF. The CDR3 nucleotides read TGTGCCAGTAGTATAAACACAGGACCCTACGAGCAGTACTTC.

The rearrangement uses TRBV5-6 and TRBJ1-4; possible D gene TRBD1, 5 bases. Trimming removed 4 bases at V and 0 bases at J, with 10 bases between. The length of the CDR3 is 15 residues. Germline V lookup: CDR1 SGHDT, CDR2 YYEEEE. DNA of the CDR3: TGTGCCAGCAGCGAGGGACTTACAACTAATGAAAAACTGTTTTTT. Amino acids: CASSEGLTTNEKLFF.

J is TRBJ2-1 and V is TRBV29-1, with TRBD2 identical over 7 bases. CDR1 and CDR2 (germline): SQVTM, ANQGSEA. With V trimmed by 2 bases and J by 7 bases, 2 bases remained unmatched. The CDR3 spans 12 residues. The CDR3 loop reads CSVEQGGNEQFF. In nucleotides, the CDR3 is TGCAGCGTTGAACAGGGAGGGAATGAGCAGTTCTTC.

V usage is TRBV20-1 and J usage is TRBJ2-7, with TRBD2 as a possible D gene (5 bases). Germline-derived CDR1 and CDR2 are DFQATT and SNEGSKA (reference sequence). This CDR3 contains 11 residues. The germline V and J ends were trimmed by 3 bases and 2 bases, with 5 bases remaining between them. The chain's CDR3 is CSASGAYEQYF. CDR3 sequence (DNA): TGCAGTGCTAGCGGGGCCTACGAGCAGTACTTC.

The gene calls are TRBV9 and TRBJ1-1; D uncertain. V lost 0 bases to trimming and J lost 0 bases, with 9 bases between them. From germline, CDR1 is SGDLS and CDR2 YYNGEE. This CDR3 has 15 residues. The CDR3 nucleotides read TGTGCCAGCAGCGTAGGACACCGAGTGAACACTGAAGCTTTCTTT. Amino acids: CASSVGHRVNTEAFF.

The chain is built from TRBV19 and TRBJ1-5, with D possibly being TRBD1 (6 bases). The V gene lost 0 bases and the J gene lost 7 bases, with 7 bases spanning the gap. Germline CDR1 LNHDA, CDR2 SQIVND (reference sequence). This CDR3 has 13 residues. The CDR3 sequence is CASSIEGAQPQHF. In DNA form, the CDR3 reads TGTGCCAGTAGTATAGAGGGGGCCCAGCCCCAGCATTTT.

The CDR3 loop is CASSYRTGYYGYTF. CDR3 nucleotides: TGTGCCAGCAGTTACCGGACAGGCTACTATGGCTACACCTTC. The gene calls are TRBV6-5 and TRBJ1-2, with TRBD1 matching over 7 bases. The V and J ends lost 2 bases and 3 bases, in that order; junction bases with no gene match: 3. The length of the CDR3 is 14 residues. In germline, CDR1 is MNHEY, CDR2 SVGAGI.

This clone turned up a few times. This chain connects TRBV2 to TRBJ1-1, with D unresolved. The CDR3 consists of 12 residues. Germline values: CDR1 SNHLY, CDR2 FYNNEI. The V and J ends lost 4 bases and 5 bases respectively, with 8 bases between them. The DNA for the CDR3 is TGTGCCAGCAGTGTCCGGGGTACTGAAGCTTTCTTT. This encodes CASSVRGTEAFF.

The chain combines TRBV7-9 with TRBJ2-2; 8 positions match TRBD2. The germline gives CDR1 SEHNR, CDR2 FQNEAQ (reference sequence). The CDR3 consists of 14 residues. The CDR3 sequence: CAIRRGADTGELFF. In DNA, the CDR3 is TGTGCGATCCGGCGGGGGGCAGACACCGGGGAGCTGTTTTTT.

The gene calls are TRBV7-9 and TRBJ1-1, with TRBD1 identical over 8 bases. Germline V gene sequence: CDR1 SEHNR, CDR2 FQNEAQ (reference sequence). V trimming: 5 bases; J trimming: 5 bases; junction bases outside the gene matches: 7. The CDR3 contains 14 residues. Written as DNA, the CDR3 is TGTGCCAGCAGCACCCGTACAGGGGGAACTGAAGCTTTCTTT. It codes for CASSTRTGGTEAFF. Drawing the rest from reference TRBV7-9 and TRBJ1-1, the complete variable domain is DTGVSQNPRHKITKRGQNVTFRCDPISEHNRLYWYRQTLGQGPEFLTYFQNEAQLEKSRLLSDRFSAERPKGSFSTLEIQRTEQGDSAMYLCASSTRTGGTEAFFGQGTRLTVV.

This chain connects TRBV7-8 to TRBJ2-3; the D is unclear. Germline CDR1 reads SGHVS; CDR2 reads FQNEAQ. The V end was cut by 5 bases, the J end by 5 bases, with 8 bases between. The CDR3 covers 12 residues. The DNA for the CDR3 is TGTGCCAGCAGCCCGTACTTAGATACGCAGTATTTT. It encodes CASSPYLDTQYF.

The chain combines TRBV15 with TRBJ1-1; 8 nucleotides match TRBD1. With 8 bases clipped from V and 4 bases from J, the junction kept 12 bases outside the gene matches. CDR1 and CDR2 (germline): LNHNV, YYDKDF (reference sequence). The CDR3 covers 15 residues. The DNA of the CDR3 is TGTGCCACCTGCACCATCGGACAGGGTAGCACTGAAGCTTTCTTT. It specifies CATCTIGQGSTEAFF.

The chain recombines TRBV5-4 with TRBJ2-7; 9 nucleotides match TRBD2. The ends lost 0 bases at V and 1 base at J; junction bases unmatched: 2. The length of the CDR3 is 15 residues. Germline loops: CDR1 SGHNT, CDR2 YYREEE (reference sequence). DNA of the CDR3: TGTGCCAGCAGCTTGGGACTAGCGGAATCCTACGAGCAGTACTTC. Its translation: CASSLGLAESYEQYF. Variable domain in full (rest from reference TRBV5-4 and TRBJ2-7): ETGVTQSPTHLIKTRGQQVTLRCSSQSGHNTVSWYQQALGQGPQFIFQYYREEENGRGNFPPRFSGLQFPNYSSELNVNALELDDSALYLCASSLGLAESYEQYFGPGTRLTVT.

The V gene is TRBV9, the J gene TRBJ2-7; possibly TRBD1 for D (6 bases). V lost 3 bases and J lost 9, with 19 bases in between. The CDR3 length is 14 residues. Germline V gives CDR1 SGDLS, CDR2 YYNGEE. CDR3 region: CASSAEQGIDRQYF. The DNA for the CDR3 is TGTGCCAGCAGCGCTGAACAGGGAATAGACCGGCAGTACTTC.

This clone has a handful of counts. The V gene is TRBV27, the J gene TRBJ2-1; no reliable D call. Germline V gene lookup returns CDR1 MNHEY and CDR2 SMNVEV (reference sequence). V lost 6 bases to trimming and J lost 7 bases, with 10 bases between them. This CDR3 is 12 amino acids long. The CDR3 loop reads CASRLASNEQFF. The CDR3 nucleotides read TGTGCCAGCAGATTGGCTTCGAATGAGCAGTTCTTC.

V gene TRBV18 combines with J gene TRBJ2-7; TRBD1 might be the D (5 bases). From germline, CDR1 is KGHSH and CDR2 LQKENI. V shed 2 bases and J shed 2 bases, with 13 bases lying between them. The CDR3 covers 15 residues. The CDR3 nucleotides read TGTGCCAGCTCACCAGGGGCCTCATGGACCTACGAGCAGTACTTC. It translates to CASSPGASWTYEQYF.

The rearrangement links TRBV6-1 to TRBJ2-7, with D hard to call. This CDR3 is 14 amino acids long. Germline V gene data show CDR1 as MNHNS and CDR2 as SASEGT. Between the trimmed V and J ends, which lost 10 bases and 6 bases, there was a span of 22 bases. CDR3 region: CATESTDVLGEQYF. The CDR3 coding sequence is TGTGCCACCGAGTCGACTGATGTCTTGGGCGAGCAGTACTTC.

The gene calls are TRBV5-1 and TRBJ1-1; 7 bases fit TRBD1. The CDR3 length is 14 residues. After removal of 5 bases from V and 0 bases from J, the junction contained 4 bases not matched to a gene. CDR1 is SGHRS and CDR2 is YFSETQ in the germline V gene. CDR3 residues: CASRPGQLNTEAFF. Here the CDR3 DNA reads TGCGCCAGCAGACCGGGACAGTTGAACACTGAAGCTTTCTTT.

The chain couples TRBV19 to TRBJ2-1; possible D gene TRBD1, 5 bases. CDR1 is LNHDA, CDR2 SQIVND, per germline (reference sequence). The CDR3 sequence is 13 residues long. V was trimmed by 6 bases and J by 2 bases, leaving 8 bases between them. The CDR3 reads CASRETAYNEQFF. CDR3 in DNA: TGTGCCAGTAGGGAGACAGCCTACAATGAGCAGTTCTTC.

The chain is built from TRBV10-3 and TRBJ1-1; the match to TRBD1 covers 8 bases. This CDR3 spans 13 amino acids. Germline CDR1 ENHRY, CDR2 SYGVKD. Trimming removed 2 bases from V and 5 bases from J; junction bases left unmatched: 1. The CDR3: CAISENRGTEAFF. CDR3 in DNA: TGTGCCATCAGTGAGAACAGGGGGACTGAAGCTTTCTTT.

This chain connects TRBV4-3 to TRBJ2-5, with 13 bases that match TRBD2. The V segment lost 1 base and the J segment 4 bases; nucleotides outside the gene matches: 12. CDR1 LGHNA and CDR2 YSLEER come from the germline V gene. CDR3 size: 19 residues. The CDR3 DNA reads as TGCGCCAGCAGCCAAGCCGGCGTAGGACTAGCGGGAGTAGCAGAGACCCAGTACTTC. Residues: CASSQAGVGLAGVAETQYF.